The rows below give T cell receptor beta chains drawn from one sample of a study of T cell repertoires in cytomegalovirus infection. TCRdb ran MiXCR on the reads and lists one entry per CDR3 protein. The table shows approximately 270,000 distinct CDR3 sequences, with less than 25% occurring only once. Antigens for these TCRs are unknown. Sequenced material: cultured PBMCs, taken from culture after CMV antigen stimulation. The source of these receptors is a human donor in good health (CMV status not recorded). Some clones in this sample may be carry-over from other donors' samples. Both conserved end residues are part of each CDR3. The order of the fields is J gene, V gene, clone size, D gene, CDR3 DNA, CDR3 protein. A D gene is named only where the DNA matches it firmly. Rows may omit the clone size; those that give it use once, few, many or a size class.

J: TRBJ2-7
V: TRBV7-6
size: -
D: TRBD2
DNA: TGTGCCAGCAGCTTAGCGTTGACTAGCGGGAGTATCTACGAGCAGTACTTC
CDR3: CASSLALTSGSIYEQYF

J: TRBJ2-2
V: TRBV4-1
size: few
D: TRBD2
DNA: TGCGCCAGCAGCCAAGAAAGCGGGGGGGACACCGGGGAGCTGTTTTTT
CDR3: CASSQESGGDTGELFF

J: TRBJ2-5
V: TRBV7-8
size: many
D: TRBD2
DNA: TGTGCCAGCAGCCGCGGACTAGCGGGAACCTCTGCCGAGACCCAGTACTTC
CDR3: CASSRGLAGTSAETQYF

J: TRBJ2-3
V: TRBV15
size: -
D: TRBD1
DNA: TGTGCCACCCGGACAGGAGCTACAGATACGCAGTATTTT
CDR3: CATRTGATDTQYF

J: TRBJ1-4
V: TRBV4-1
size: -
D: TRBD1
DNA: TGCGCCAGCAGCCAAGATGGGTGGGGACAGCCAATTGAAAAACTGTTTTTT
CDR3: CASSQDGWGQPIEKLFF

J: TRBJ1-1
V: TRBV27
size: few
D: -
DNA: TGTGCCAGCAGTTTCGTAGGGGTTGGGACTGAAGCTTTCTTT
CDR3: CASSFVGVGTEAFF

J: TRBJ2-2
V: TRBV28
size: -
D: TRBD1
DNA: TGTGCCAGCAGGAGACAGGGCGCCAGGGAGCTGTTTTTT
CDR3: CASRRQGARELFF

J: TRBJ2-1
V: TRBV7-2
size: many
D: TRBD2
DNA: TGTGCCAGCAGCCGACTAGCCTCGAGCTCCTACAATGAGCAGTTCTTC
CDR3: CASSRLASSSYNEQFF

J: TRBJ2-1
V: TRBV12-5
size: -
D: TRBD2
DNA: TGTGCTAGTGGTTCACTAGCGGGAATGGATGAGCAGTTCTTC
CDR3: CASGSLAGMDEQFF

J: TRBJ1-1
V: TRBV28
size: few
D: TRBD1
DNA: TGTGCCAGCAGTTCCTGGACAGGGATTAAGGCTGAAGCTTTCTTT
CDR3: CASSSWTGIKAEAFF

J: TRBJ2-7
V: TRBV7-2
size: many
D: -
DNA: TGTGCCAGCAGCTTGGGTGAGGTCACCCCCTACGAGCAGTACTTC
CDR3: CASSLGEVTPYEQYF

J: TRBJ2-3
V: TRBV27
size: few
D: -
DNA: TGTGCCAGCAGTTCTCGCCAGGGAGTTTCGGGCACAGATACGCAGTATTTT
CDR3: CASSSRQGVSGTDTQYF

J: TRBJ2-1
V: TRBV6-2/TRBV6-3
size: few
D: TRBD2
DNA: TGTGCCAGCAGGGACGGTGTAGCGGGAGGGGAGCAGTTCTTC
CDR3: CASRDGVAGGEQFF

J: TRBJ2-3
V: TRBV6-5
size: once
D: -
DNA: TGTGCCAGCAGTTCCCGACAGCCCACAGATACGCAGTATTTT
CDR3: CASSSRQPTDTQYF

J: TRBJ1-1
V: TRBV27
size: -
D: -
DNA: TGTGCCAGCGACGGACAACAGGGATCGATGGGGAACACTGAAGCTTTCTTT
CDR3: CASDGQQGSMGNTEAFF

J: TRBJ2-1
V: TRBV6-7
size: few
D: -
DNA: TGTGCCAGCAGTTACTCGGGGAATTTAAACAATGAGCAGTTCTTC
CDR3: CASSYSGNLNNEQFF

J: TRBJ2-5
V: TRBV7-2
size: few
D: -
DNA: TGTGCCAGCAGCTTAGTGGGGGGATCGTACCAAGAGACCCAGTACTTC
CDR3: CASSLVGGSYQETQYF

J: TRBJ1-5
V: TRBV7-9
size: -
D: -
DNA: TGTGCCAGCAGCGATACAGGAGGCCTTTCTCAGCCCCAGCATTTT
CDR3: CASSDTGGLSQPQHF

J: TRBJ2-1
V: TRBV3-1
size: few
D: -
DNA: TGTGCCAGCAGCCAAGGCATAAGATATGAGCAGTTCTTC
CDR3: CASSQGIRYEQFF

J: TRBJ1-6
V: TRBV7-2
size: few
D: -
DNA: TGTGCCAGCAGCTTAGCGACGAGAAGCATTAATTCACCCCTCCACTTT
CDR3: CASSLATRSINSPLHF

J: TRBJ2-1
V: TRBV6-2/TRBV6-3
size: -
D: -
DNA: TGTGCCAGCAGTTCGGGTAGGGGCTACTGGTATGAGCAGTTCTTC
CDR3: CASSSGRGYWYEQFF

J: TRBJ1-5
V: TRBV28
size: -
D: -
DNA: TGTGCCAGCAGTTTTATGGCACAGCTCGGTTTCGATCAGCCCCAGCATTTT
CDR3: CASSFMAQLGFDQPQHF

J: TRBJ1-1
V: TRBV20-1
size: -
D: -
DNA: TGCAGTGCTAGTTACAGCCTCGCGGGGGAGGCTTTCTTT
CDR3: CSASYSLAGEAFF

J: TRBJ2-3
V: TRBV4-1
size: -
D: -
DNA: TGCGCCAGCAGCCAGGGACCAGCGGGAGATACGCAGTATTTT
CDR3: CASSQGPAGDTQYF

J: TRBJ2-3
V: TRBV20-1
size: -
D: TRBD1
DNA: TGCAGTGCGAAAAATGACAGGGCGGTTTGGGATACGCAGTATTTT
CDR3: CSAKNDRAVWDTQYF

J: TRBJ1-2
V: TRBV25-1
size: few
D: TRBD1
DNA: TGTGCCAGCAGTGGGGGGACAGGAGACCACCACAACTATGGCTACACCTTC
CDR3: CASSGGTGDHHNYGYTF

J: TRBJ1-5
V: TRBV20-1
size: -
D: -
DNA: TGCAGTGCTAGGGGGGACCGTCTTGGAGGCAATCAGCCCCAGCATTTT
CDR3: CSARGDRLGGNQPQHF

J: TRBJ2-3
V: TRBV4-1
size: few
D: TRBD2
DNA: TGCGCCAGCAGCCAAGCTAGCGGGGACACAGATACGCAGTATTTT
CDR3: CASSQASGDTDTQYF

J: TRBJ2-7
V: TRBV7-8
size: many
D: TRBD2
DNA: TGTGCCAGCGCCCCCCATAGGACTAGCGGGTACGAGCAGTACTTC
CDR3: CASAPHRTSGYEQYF

J: TRBJ2-3
V: TRBV12-3/TRBV12-4
size: -
D: -
DNA: TGTGCCAGCAGAACAACAGATACGCAGTATTTT
CDR3: CASRTTDTQYF

J: TRBJ2-3
V: TRBV6-5
size: -
D: -
DNA: TGTGCCAGCAGTCCGTTAGCTAGCACAGATACGCAGTATTTT
CDR3: CASSPLASTDTQYF

J: TRBJ2-1
V: TRBV10-3
size: -
D: -
DNA: TGTGCCATCAGTGACAACTACAATGAGCAGTTCTTC
CDR3: CAISDNYNEQFF

J: TRBJ2-1
V: TRBV20-1
size: -
D: -
DNA: TGCAGTGCTAGAAACGCTGAGCAGTTCTTC
CDR3: CSARNAEQFF

J: TRBJ2-5
V: TRBV24-1
size: many
D: TRBD2
DNA: TGTGCCACCAGTCGTGCGGGGGCGGGGGGAGAGACCCAGTACTTC
CDR3: CATSRAGAGGETQYF

J: TRBJ2-7
V: TRBV20-1
size: -
D: TRBD1
DNA: TGCAGTGCTAGAGATGGAACAGGGGGGACCTACGAGCAGTACTTC
CDR3: CSARDGTGGTYEQYF

J: TRBJ1-2
V: TRBV12-3/TRBV12-4
size: -
D: -
DNA: TGTGCCAGCAGTTCAAGACCTAACTATGGCTACACCTTC
CDR3: CASSSRPNYGYTF

J: TRBJ1-4
V: TRBV6-1
size: many
D: TRBD1
DNA: TGTGCCAGCAGTGAGAACCCTGGACAGGCCAAGGAGGAAAAACTGTTTTTT
CDR3: CASSENPGQAKEEKLFF

J: TRBJ1-1
V: TRBV6-1
size: medium-sized
D: -
DNA: TGTGCCAGCCAGAGGACGAGCACTGAAGCTTTCTTT
CDR3: CASQRTSTEAFF

J: TRBJ2-4
V: TRBV20-1
size: many
D: -
DNA: TGCAGTGCTCGACGAAAATTAAAAAACATTCAGTACTTC
CDR3: CSARRKLKNIQYF

J: TRBJ1-2
V: TRBV9
size: -
D: -
DNA: TGTGCCAGCAGCGTAGTTACCTCCTATGGCTACACCTTC
CDR3: CASSVVTSYGYTF

J: TRBJ1-1
V: TRBV11-2
size: -
D: -
DNA: TGTGCCAGCAGCTTGGTATTGGAAACTGAAGCTTTCTTT
CDR3: CASSLVLETEAFF

J: TRBJ2-3
V: TRBV12-3/TRBV12-4
size: many
D: -
DNA: TGTGCCAGCAAGGCGGGAAGCACAGATACGCAGTATTTT
CDR3: CASKAGSTDTQYF

J: TRBJ2-4
V: TRBV18
size: few
D: TRBD2
DNA: TGTGCCAGCAAGCCGGGACTAGCGGGGACCCGTGACATTCAGTACTTC
CDR3: CASKPGLAGTRDIQYF

J: TRBJ2-7
V: TRBV28
size: -
D: TRBD1
DNA: TGTGCCAGCAGTTCCGGGACAGGCCTCTCCTACGAGCAGTACTTC
CDR3: CASSSGTGLSYEQYF

J: TRBJ2-3
V: TRBV7-2
size: -
D: -
DNA: TGTGCCAGCAGCTTAAAAATGGGACTCGGAGTCACAGATACGCAGTATTTT
CDR3: CASSLKMGLGVTDTQYF

J: TRBJ2-3
V: TRBV28
size: -
D: -
DNA: TGTGCCAGCAGTTTAGGCCCAGCGGAGGGAGGCACAGATACGCAGTATTTT
CDR3: CASSLGPAEGGTDTQYF

J: TRBJ2-3
V: TRBV7-2
size: few
D: -
DNA: TGTGCCAGCACTCGTCAGGCTAGCTCGGCAGATACGCAGTATTTT
CDR3: CASTRQASSADTQYF